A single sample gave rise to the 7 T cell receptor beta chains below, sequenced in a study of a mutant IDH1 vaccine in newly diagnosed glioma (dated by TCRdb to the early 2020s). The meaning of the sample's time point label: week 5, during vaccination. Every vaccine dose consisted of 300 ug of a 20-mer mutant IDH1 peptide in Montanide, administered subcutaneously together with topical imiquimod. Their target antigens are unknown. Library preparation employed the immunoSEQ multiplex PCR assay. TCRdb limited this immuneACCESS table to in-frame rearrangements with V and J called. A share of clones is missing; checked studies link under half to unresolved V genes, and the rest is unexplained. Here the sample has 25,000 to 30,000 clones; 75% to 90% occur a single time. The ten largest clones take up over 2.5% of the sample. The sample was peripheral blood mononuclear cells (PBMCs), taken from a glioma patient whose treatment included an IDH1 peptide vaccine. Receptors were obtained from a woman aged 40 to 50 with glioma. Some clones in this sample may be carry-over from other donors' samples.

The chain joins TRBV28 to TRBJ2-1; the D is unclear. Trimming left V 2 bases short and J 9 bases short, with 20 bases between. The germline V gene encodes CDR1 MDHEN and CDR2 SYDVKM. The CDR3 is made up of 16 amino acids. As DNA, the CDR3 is TGTGCCAGCAGTTTAGCAGTTCAGGACCCTCGGATTGAGCAGTTCTTC. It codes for CASSLAVQDPRIEQFF.

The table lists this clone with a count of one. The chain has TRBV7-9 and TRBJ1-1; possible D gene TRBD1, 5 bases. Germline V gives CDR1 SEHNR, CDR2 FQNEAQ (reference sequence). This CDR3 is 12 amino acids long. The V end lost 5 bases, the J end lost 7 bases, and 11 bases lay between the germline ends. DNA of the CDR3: TGTGCCAGCAGCAAACTCAGGGATGAAGCTTTCTTT. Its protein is CASSKLRDEAFF.

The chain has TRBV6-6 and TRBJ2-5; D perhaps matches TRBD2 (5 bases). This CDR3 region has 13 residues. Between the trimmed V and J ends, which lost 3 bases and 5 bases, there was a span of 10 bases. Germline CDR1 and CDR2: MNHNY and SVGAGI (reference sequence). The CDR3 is CASSYDGMETQYF. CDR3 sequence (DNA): TGTGCCAGCAGTTATGACGGGATGGAGACCCAGTACTTC.

CDR3 sequence (DNA): TGTGCCAGCGGATCGGGGGCGTACACTGAAGCTTTCTTT. Its translation: CASGSGAYTEAFF. The rearrangement joins TRBV9 to TRBJ1-1; TRBD1 might be the D (6 bases). Trimming took off 7 bases at V and 3 bases at J, with 13 bases between the two ends. Germline assignment: CDR1 SGDLS and CDR2 YYNGEE. This CDR3 is built from 13 residues.

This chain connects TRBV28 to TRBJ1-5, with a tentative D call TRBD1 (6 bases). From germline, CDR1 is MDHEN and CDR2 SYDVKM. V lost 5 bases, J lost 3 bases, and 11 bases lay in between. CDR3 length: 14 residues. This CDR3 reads CASSGGQLNQPQHF. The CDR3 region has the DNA TGTGCCAGCAGTGGGGGGCAGCTCAATCAGCCCCAGCATTTT.

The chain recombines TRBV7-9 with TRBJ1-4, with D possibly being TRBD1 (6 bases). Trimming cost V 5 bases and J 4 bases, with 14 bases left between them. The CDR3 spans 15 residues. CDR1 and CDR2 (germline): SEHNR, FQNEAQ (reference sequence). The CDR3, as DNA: TGTGCCAGCAGCAGCACGGGGGCCCTTAATGAAAAACTGTTTTTT. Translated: CASSSTGALNEKLFF.

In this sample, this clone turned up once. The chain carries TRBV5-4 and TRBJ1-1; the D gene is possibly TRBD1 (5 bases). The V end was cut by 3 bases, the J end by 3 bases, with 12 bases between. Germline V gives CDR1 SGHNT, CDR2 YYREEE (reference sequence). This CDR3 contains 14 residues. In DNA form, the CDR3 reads TGTGCCAGCAGCTCGTGGTCGGGGGACACTGAAGCTTTCTTT. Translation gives CASSSWSGDTEAFF.